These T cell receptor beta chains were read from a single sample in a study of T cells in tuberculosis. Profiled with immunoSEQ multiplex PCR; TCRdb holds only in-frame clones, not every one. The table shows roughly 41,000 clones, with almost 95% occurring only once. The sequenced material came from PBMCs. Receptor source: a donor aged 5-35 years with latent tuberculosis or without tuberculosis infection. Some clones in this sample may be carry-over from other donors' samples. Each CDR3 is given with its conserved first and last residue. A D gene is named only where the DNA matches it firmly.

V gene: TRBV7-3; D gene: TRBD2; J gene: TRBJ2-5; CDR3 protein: CASSLDTAGDQETQYF; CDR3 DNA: TGTGCCAGCAGCTTAGATACAGCGGGGGACCAAGAGACCCAGTACTTC
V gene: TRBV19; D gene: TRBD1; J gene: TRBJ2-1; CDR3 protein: CASSSWTGMYNEQFF; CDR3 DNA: TGTGCCAGTAGTTCCTGGACAGGGATGTACAATGAGCAGTTCTTC
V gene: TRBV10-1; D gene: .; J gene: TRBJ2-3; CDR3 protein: CASSGRADTQYF; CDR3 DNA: TGCGCCAGCAGTGGGAGGGCAGATACGCAGTATTTT
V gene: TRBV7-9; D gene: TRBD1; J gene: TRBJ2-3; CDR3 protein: CASSNRGRTDTQYF; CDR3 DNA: TGTGCCAGCAGCAACAGGGGCCGCACAGATACGCAGTATTTT
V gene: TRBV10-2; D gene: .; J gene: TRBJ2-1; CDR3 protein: CASSESITGKGNEQFF; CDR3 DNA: TGCGCCAGCAGTGAGTCGATCACAGGGAAGGGGAATGAGCAGTTCTTC
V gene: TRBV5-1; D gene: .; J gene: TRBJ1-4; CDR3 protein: CASSLAGGEGEEKLFF; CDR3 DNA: TGCGCCAGCAGCTTGGCCGGGGGGGAAGGAGAAGAAAAACTGTTTTTT
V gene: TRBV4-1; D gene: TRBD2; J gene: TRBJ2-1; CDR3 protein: CASSQGISGGANEQFF; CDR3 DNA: TGCGCCAGCAGCCAAGGAATAAGCGGGGGGGCCAATGAGCAGTTCTTC
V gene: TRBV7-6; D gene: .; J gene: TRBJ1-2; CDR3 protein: CASSLTGNGYTF; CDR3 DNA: TGTGCCAGCAGCTTAACAGGGAATGGCTACACCTTC
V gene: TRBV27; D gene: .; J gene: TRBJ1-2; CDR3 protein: CASSFALSGNGYTF; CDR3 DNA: TGTGCCAGCAGTTTCGCCCTGTCGGGGAACGGCTACACCTTC
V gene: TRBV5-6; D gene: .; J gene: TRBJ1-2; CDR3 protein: CASIRTPNYGYTF; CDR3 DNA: TGTGCCAGCATCCGGACACCCAACTATGGCTACACCTTC
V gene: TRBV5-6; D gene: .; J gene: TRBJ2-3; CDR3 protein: CASSFFLGGGTDTQYF; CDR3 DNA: TGTGCCAGCAGCTTTTTCTTGGGCGGGGGCACAGATACGCAGTATTTT
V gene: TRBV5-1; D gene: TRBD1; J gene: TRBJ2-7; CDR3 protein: CASSQRTGVYEQYF; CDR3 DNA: TGCGCCAGCAGCCAAAGGACAGGGGTCTACGAGCAGTACTTC